The TCR beta chain described here comes from a study of early T cells in non-severe SARS-CoV-2 infection. This CDR3 is built from 16 residues. CDR1 LNHDA and CDR2 SQIVND come from the germline V gene (reference sequence). The ends were cut back, 5 bases at V and 0 bases at J, with 16 bases in the middle. TCRdb independently ran MiXCR on the 5' RACE reads; one entry per CDR3 protein. In the table there are roughly 64,000 distinct CDR3 sequences, about 12% of which are singletons. The gene calls are TRBV19 and TRBJ1-2; D perhaps matches TRBD1 (6 bases). Sequenced: whole blood. The receptor's source is an adult who was a healthcare worker with PCR-confirmed SARS-CoV-2 infection or an uninfected control (not recorded which). CDR3 residues: CASSPRTEKTNYGYTF. The CDR3 DNA is TGTGCCAGTAGTCCTCGGACAGAGAAGACTAACTATGGCTACACCTTC.